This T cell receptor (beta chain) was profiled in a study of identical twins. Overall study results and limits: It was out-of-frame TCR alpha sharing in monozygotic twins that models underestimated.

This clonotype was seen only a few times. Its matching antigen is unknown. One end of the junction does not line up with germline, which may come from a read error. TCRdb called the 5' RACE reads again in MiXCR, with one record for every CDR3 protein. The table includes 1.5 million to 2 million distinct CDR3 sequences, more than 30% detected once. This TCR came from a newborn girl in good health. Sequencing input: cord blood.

CDR3 residues: CSASSNTDTQYF. The CDR3 DNA follows: TGCAGCGCTAGCTCCAACACAGATACGCAGTATTTT. The J gene is TRBJ2-3, the V gene TRBV20-1; a possible D gene is TRBD2 (5 bases). The germline CDR1 and CDR2 sequences are DFQATT and SNEGSKA (reference sequence). The CDR3 is made up of 12 amino acids.